This T cell receptor beta chain was captured by sequencing in a study of blood T cell repertoires in COVID-19. Overall study context: Spain, Italy and the United States supplied samples that represented acute and convalescent COVID-19.

Assignment of participants to cohorts was predicated upon participant-reported clinical history. As originally analysed: Amplification of reference gene primers was used by the study to estimate nucleated cell counts. Sequencing was performed with immunoSEQ multiplex PCR; in TCRdb, only in-frame clones are kept and a portion is missing. V, J and clone size were drawn from that table, and D and trimming were deduced from the DNA. Of over 250,000 clones in the sample, roughly four fifths were seen once. V lost 1 base and J 2 bases, leaving 12 bases between the germline ends. The CDR3 length is 15 residues. Germline CDR1 is MNHNS and CDR2 is SASEGT.

This receptor was taken from a man aged 30 to 39 with acute COVID-19. This chain joins TRBV6-1 and TRBJ2-7, with no clear D. The sample was PBMCs or T cells enriched from blood (not recorded which). CDR3: CASSEGGLAPYEQYV. CDR3 DNA: TGTGCCAGCAGTGAAGGTGGTTTAGCACCCTACGAGCAGTACGTC.